This is a list of T cell receptor beta chains from one sample in a study of cytomegalovirus exposure and HLA in healthy donors. Some clones are missing from TCRdb's copy, which holds only in-frame ones; the method was immunoSEQ multiplex PCR. Among 90,000 to 150,000 clones listed, approximately 80% were seen once. Sequenced sample: PBMCs. The receptors here all came from a human donor in good health. Both conserved end residues are part of each CDR3. The D gene is left open where the match is weak. Size tells how often a clone was seen (once, few, many) or the class of an expanded clone, and some rows leave it out.

TRBV27	TRBJ1-1	TRBD1	.	CASSSLQGWTEAFF	TGTGCCAGCAGTTCCTTACAGGGGTGGACTGAAGCTTTCTTT
TRBV7-9	TRBJ2-1	.	.	CASRDTVPDYNEQFF	TGTGCCAGCAGGGATACAGTCCCCGACTACAATGAGCAGTTCTTC
TRBV28	TRBJ1-2	.	.	CASMAFTGSYGYTF	TGTGCCAGCATGGCCTTCACAGGGTCCTATGGCTACACCTTC
TRBV4-1	TRBJ2-4	TRBD2	.	CASSRLAGEGGAKNIQYF	TGCGCCAGCAGCCGACTAGCGGGAGAGGGGGGGGCCAAAAACATTCAGTACTTC
TRBV27	TRBJ2-2	TRBD2	.	CASFAGVNTGELFF	TGTGCCAGCTTCGCGGGGGTGAACACCGGGGAGCTGTTTTTT
TRBV27	TRBJ1-6	.	.	CASSLGVRGGENSPLHF	TGTGCCAGCAGTTTAGGGGTACGGGGAGGGGAAAATTCACCCCTCCACTTT
TRBV27	TRBJ2-3	TRBD2	.	CASSLRGTSGRGTSTDTQYF	TGTGCCAGCAGTTTAAGGGGGACTAGCGGGAGGGGGACTAGCACAGATACGCAGTATTTT
TRBV5-3	TRBJ2-7	TRBD2	few	CARRGGLAHEQYF	TGTGCCAGAAGGGGGGGACTAGCTCACGAGCAGTACTTC
TRBV6-5	TRBJ2-5	TRBD2	.	CASSRTSGEQETQYF	TGTGCCAGCAGCCGGACTAGCGGAGAACAAGAGACCCAGTACTTC
TRBV5-6	TRBJ1-5	TRBD1	.	CASSRGRQGSQPQHF	TGTGCCAGCAGCCGTGGGCGACAGGGCTCTCAGCCCCAGCATTTT
TRBV21-1	TRBJ2-4	.	few	CASSERDNAAKNIQYF	TGTGCCAGCAGCGAGAGGGACAACGCCGCCAAAAACATTCAGTACTTC
TRBV28	TRBJ1-2	TRBD1	.	CASILDRRDYGYTF	TGTGCCAGCATACTGGACAGGCGAGACTATGGCTACACCTTC
TRBV2	TRBJ2-7	TRBD1	.	CASRAGTESYEQYF	TGTGCCAGCAGAGCCGGGACAGAGTCCTACGAGCAGTACTTC
TRBV27	TRBJ1-4	.	.	CASSSPGTGGEKLFF	TGTGCCAGCAGTTCTCCCGGGACCGGAGGGGAAAAACTGTTTTTT
TRBV5-1	TRBJ1-1	TRBD1	.	CASSLTGEGTEAFF	TGCGCCAGCAGCTTGACAGGGGAAGGTACTGAAGCTTTCTTT
TRBV5-1	TRBJ2-3	TRBD2	.	CASSWRTSGSLVTDTQYF	TGCGCCAGCAGCTGGAGGACTAGCGGGAGTTTAGTTACAGATACGCAGTATTTT
TRBV10-3	TRBJ2-3	.	.	CAISERTQITDTQYF	TGTGCCATCAGTGAACGGACACAGATCACAGATACGCAGTATTTT
TRBV7-3	TRBJ2-3	.	.	CASSLAGSTDTQYF	TGTGCCAGCAGCTTAGCAGGGAGCACAGATACGCAGTATTTT
TRBV11-2	TRBJ2-2	TRBD2	.	CASTLWTSGSATGELFF	TGTGCCAGCACCCTATGGACTAGCGGGAGCGCCACCGGGGAGCTGTTTTTT
TRBV5-6	TRBJ2-7	.	.	CASSLLHYEQYF	TGTGCCAGCAGCTTACTACACTACGAGCAGTACTTC
TRBV11-2	TRBJ2-7	TRBD1	.	CASSLRSRRDRVLEQYF	TGTGCCAGCAGCCTAAGAAGTAGGCGGGACAGGGTGCTCGAGCAGTACTTC
TRBV5-1	TRBJ2-5	.	few	CASSLAVTVQETQYF	TGCGCCAGCAGCTTGGCCGTGACAGTCCAAGAGACCCAGTACTTC
TRBV28	TRBJ2-1	.	.	CASSFLSGGTAAEEFF	TGTGCCAGCAGTTTTCTATCGGGTGGAACGGCGGCTGAGGAGTTCTTC
TRBV9	TRBJ2-1	TRBD2	once	CASSRIAGQSNNEQFF	TGTGCCAGCAGTCGCATAGCGGGCCAGTCCAACAATGAGCAGTTCTTC
TRBV19	TRBJ2-2	TRBD1	.	CASTRGSYVAGELFF	TGTGCCAGCACCAGGGGGTCCTACGTGGCCGGGGAGCTGTTTTTT
TRBV9	TRBJ2-2	TRBD2	.	CASSVGLAGSNTGELFF	TGTGCCAGCAGCGTAGGACTAGCGGGGTCGAACACCGGGGAGCTGTTTTTT
TRBV23-1	TRBJ2-3	.	few	CATPAQGPTDTQYF	TGCGCCACCCCCGCCCAGGGGCCCACAGATACGCAGTATTTT
TRBV18	TRBJ2-7	TRBD2	.	CASSPSGLASYEQYF	TGTGCCAGCTCACCATCGGGACTAGCCTCCTACGAGCAGTACTTC
TRBV7-3	TRBJ2-4	TRBD2	.	CASSLGGGKNIQYF	TGTGCCAGCAGCTTAGGGGGGGGCAAAAACATTCAGTACTTC
TRBV7-6	TRBJ2-7	TRBD1	few	CASSDQTGGAEQYF	TGTGCCAGCAGCGACCAAACAGGGGGCGCAGAGCAGTACTTC
TRBV2	TRBJ1-2	TRBD1	.	CASSGGTAYGSYTF	TGTGCCAGCAGTGGTGGGACAGCGTATGGGAGCTACACCTTC
TRBV10-3	TRBJ1-2	TRBD1	.	CAISWDSTYGYTF	TGTGCCATCAGTTGGGACAGCACGTATGGCTACACCTTC
TRBV2	TRBJ1-1	.	few	CASSFNRDTEAFF	TGTGCCAGCTCGTTTAACAGGGACACTGAAGCTTTCTTT
TRBV15	TRBJ2-5	TRBD1	.	CATSRDRRTGWWDQYF	TGTGCCACCAGCAGAGATCGACGGACAGGGTGGTGGGACCAGTACTTC
TRBV7-3	TRBJ2-1	.	.	CASSPRGGEASYNEQFF	TGTGCCAGCAGCCCACGGGGCGGGGAGGCGTCCTACAATGAGCAGTTCTTC
TRBV6-4	TRBJ2-7	.	.	CASSDPGTAKYEQYF	TGTGCCAGCAGTGACCCGGGGACTGCCAAGTACGAGCAGTACTTC
TRBV5-1	TRBJ2-1	TRBD2	.	CASSLSLAGVGGNEQFF	TGCGCCAGCAGCTTATCACTAGCGGGAGTAGGCGGCAATGAGCAGTTCTTC
TRBV6-6	TRBJ2-1	.	.	CASSSLNEQFF	TGTGCCAGCAGTTCACTCAATGAGCAGTTCTTC
TRBV9	TRBJ2-7	.	once	CASSVGSSVEVYEQYF	TGTGCCAGCAGCGTAGGAAGCTCGGTGGAGGTCTACGAGCAGTACTTC
TRBV27	TRBJ1-2	TRBD1	once	CASSPWADRAAGYTF	TGTGCCAGCAGCCCCTGGGCAGACAGGGCGGCCGGCTACACCTTC
TRBV11-2	TRBJ2-7	.	.	CASSFQGSSYEQYF	TGTGCCAGCAGCTTCCAGGGTAGCAGCTACGAGCAGTACTTC
TRBV19	TRBJ2-1	TRBD1	.	CASSLPGQNYNEQFF	TGTGCCAGTAGTCTTCCGGGACAGAACTACAATGAGCAGTTCTTC
TRBV21-1	TRBJ2-7	.	.	CASSKVVVLAEPYEQYF	TGTGCCAGCAGCAAAGTCGTGGTACTAGCGGAACCCTACGAGCAGTACTTC
TRBV6-5	TRBJ2-3	TRBD2	.	CASSSRTSGGDTQYF	TGTGCCAGCAGTTCAAGGACTAGCGGGGGGGATACGCAGTATTTT